This TCR beta chain was retrieved from a study of cytomegalovirus exposure and HLA in healthy donors. CDR1 and CDR2 (germline): KGHSH, LQKENI. The CDR3 contains 14 residues. Trimming removed 6 bases from V and 0 bases from J, with 12 bases in between. The PCR employed 60 Vbeta primers together with 13 Jbeta primers. Using immunoSEQ multiplex PCR, the repertoire was profiled, and TCRdb retains in-frame clones only, with some absent. The sample consists of 90,000 to 120,000 clones, approximately 79% of them appearing once. The receptor was derived from a man between 18 and 29 years old in good health and CMV-seronegative. The chain carries TRBV18 and TRBJ2-7; TRBD2 might be the D (6 bases). Material for sequencing was PBMCs. The CDR3 here is CASSSGQSSYEQYF. CDR3 coding DNA: TGTGCCAGCTCGAGCGGGCAGAGCTCCTACGAGCAGTACTTC.